This T cell receptor (beta chain) came from a study of blood T cell repertoires in COVID-19. Overall study: The origin of the acute and convalescent COVID-19 samples was the United States, Italy and Spain. T cells, B-cell-depleted T cells, or PBMCs supplied cDNA or gDNA.

CDR1 is MNHEY and CDR2 is SMNVEV in the germline V gene (reference sequence). The CDR3 extends over 13 amino acids. V gave up 5 bases and J gave up 4 bases, with 10 bases separating them. This clone was counted a few times. As originally analysed: Estimation of nucleated cell counts relied on the amplification of reference gene primers. Measured with immunoSEQ multiplex PCR; TCRdb has only the in-frame clones, and not every one. V and J calls and clone size come straight from that table; D and trimming were deduced from the DNA. This repertoire shows about 68,000 clones, 85% found once; its top ten account for approximately 23%.

The V gene is TRBV27, the J gene TRBJ2-3; D unresolved. The sequencing input was peripheral blood. This receptor was obtained from a man aged 50-60 years with acute or convalescent COVID-19. The CDR3 bases are TGTGCCAGCAGTAACAGACCGGCAGATACGCAGTATTTT. Translating gives CASSNRPADTQYF.